This TCR beta chain was sequenced for a study of cytomegalovirus exposure and HLA in healthy donors. Study observations and caveats: Overall, roughly 160 TCR beta chains were annotated as cytomegalovirus-associated.

The assay was immunoSEQ multiplex PCR, and TCRdb's table has in-frame clones only and misses some. The repertoire holds fewer than 200,000 clones, with approximately 81% as singletons. On this clone itself: Its antigen is not known.

The CDR3 loop spans 12 amino acids. The V end lost 1 base, the J end lost 6 bases, and 6 bases lay between the germline ends. The V gene's germline CDR1 is MDHEN and CDR2 SYDVKM. Source material: PBMCs. The TCR sequence derives from a man aged 18 to 35 in good health and CMV-seropositive. V usage is TRBV28 and J usage is TRBJ1-1; D is undetermined. CDR3: CASSLYGAEAFF. CDR3 in DNA: TGTGCCAGCAGTTTATATGGAGCTGAAGCTTTCTTT.